A selection of T cell receptor beta chains follows, all from one sample in a study of blood T cells in healthy people across ages. TCRdb re-called the 5' RACE reads with MiXCR, one entry per CDR3 protein. The sample records hundreds of thousands of distinct CDR3 sequences, roughly 26% being singletons. Material: blood. The receptors derive from an elderly woman in good health. Both conserved end residues are part of each CDR3.

v_call,j_call,cdr3_aa
TRBV20-1,TRBJ1-5,CSVSPDSNQPQHF
TRBV7-2,TRBJ2-3,CASSVRLSGTDTQYF
TRBV27,TRBJ2-3,CASSLSRSRGGTDTQYF
TRBV7-9,TRBJ1-5,CASSLAGGAPGNQPQHF
TRBV28,TRBJ2-5,CASSTPGTYQETQYF
TRBV20-1,TRBJ2-1,CSAIPGTSSPNEQFF
TRBV20-1,TRBJ1-5,CSASRHMSNQPQHF
TRBV7-9,TRBJ2-5,CASSLSRDFQETQYF
TRBV5-1,TRBJ2-4,CASSLLGTRNIQYF
TRBV20-1,TRBJ2-1,CSVMTGGISDEQFF
TRBV27,TRBJ2-7,CASTPRRGSYEQYF
TRBV7-9,TRBJ1-1,CASSFRQDATEAFF
TRBV20-1,NA,CSAPSLGVEYQPQYF